This T cell receptor (beta chain) comes out of a study of T and B cells in COVID-19 patients. As for the study in general: Blood was sampled from COVID-19 patients who were either actively infected or recovered. Recovered patients mostly had mild to moderate COVID-19 managed as outpatients.

The length of the CDR3 is 16 residues. Germline lookup yields CDR1 LNHDA and CDR2 SQIVND (reference sequence). General observations from the study: CD4+, regulatory T cell, CD8+ and sorted SARS-CoV-2-responsive or tetramer+ T cells were not yet sequenced.

Points on this clonotype: What it recognizes is unknown. A junction boundary mismatches the germline segment, possibly from a read error.

Multiplex PCR with BIOMED2 TRB-A/B primer pools amplified TRB rearrangements. Each CDR3 protein is one row after TCRdb ran MiXCR on the multiplex PCR reads. This sample yields some 780 distinct CDR3 sequences, of which 21% are seen a single time; about 70% belongs to the top ten. From blood, about 220-500 ng of genomic DNA served as TRB template. The chain couples TRBV19 to TRBJ2-3; 7 bases map to TRBD1. The sequencing sample was made of blood. This TCR derives from a human donor with active COVID-19. CDR3 region: CASSREGQLSTETQYF. The CDR3 coding sequence is TGTGCCAGTAGTAGAGAGGGACAGCTGAGCACAGAGACGCAGTATTTT.